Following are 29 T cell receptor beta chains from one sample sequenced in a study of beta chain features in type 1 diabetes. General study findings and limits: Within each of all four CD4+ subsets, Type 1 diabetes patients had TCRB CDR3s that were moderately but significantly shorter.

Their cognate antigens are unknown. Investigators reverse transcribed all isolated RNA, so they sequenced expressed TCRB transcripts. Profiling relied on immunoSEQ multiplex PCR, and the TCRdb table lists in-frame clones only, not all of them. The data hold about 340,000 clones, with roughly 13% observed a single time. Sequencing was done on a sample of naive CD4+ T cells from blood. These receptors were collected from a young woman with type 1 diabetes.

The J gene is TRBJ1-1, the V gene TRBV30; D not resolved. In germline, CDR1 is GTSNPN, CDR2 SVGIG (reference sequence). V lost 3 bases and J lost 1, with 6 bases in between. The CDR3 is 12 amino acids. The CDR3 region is CAWSSSNTEAFF. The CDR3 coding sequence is TGTGCCTGGAGCAGTTCGAACACTGAAGCTTTCTTT.

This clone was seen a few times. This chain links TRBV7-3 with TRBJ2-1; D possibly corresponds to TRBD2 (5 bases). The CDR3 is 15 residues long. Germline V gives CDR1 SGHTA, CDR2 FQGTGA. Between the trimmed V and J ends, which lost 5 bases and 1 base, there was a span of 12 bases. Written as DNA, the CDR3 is TGTGCCAGCAGCCCCCACACTAGTTCCTACAATGAGCAGTTCTTC. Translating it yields CASSPHTSSYNEQFF.

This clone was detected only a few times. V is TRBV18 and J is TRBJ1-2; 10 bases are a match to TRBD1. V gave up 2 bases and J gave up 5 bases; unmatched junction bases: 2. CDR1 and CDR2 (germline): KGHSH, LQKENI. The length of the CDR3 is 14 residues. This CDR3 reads CASSPSDRGYGYTF. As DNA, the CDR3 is TGTGCCAGCTCACCATCGGACAGGGGGTATGGCTACACCTTC.

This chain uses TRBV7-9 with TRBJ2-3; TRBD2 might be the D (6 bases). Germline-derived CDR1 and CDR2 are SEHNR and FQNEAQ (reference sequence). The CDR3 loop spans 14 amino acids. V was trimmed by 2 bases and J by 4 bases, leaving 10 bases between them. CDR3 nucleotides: TGTGCCAGCAGCTTACCTTCTAGCGCAGATACGCAGTATTTT. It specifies CASSLPSSADTQYF.

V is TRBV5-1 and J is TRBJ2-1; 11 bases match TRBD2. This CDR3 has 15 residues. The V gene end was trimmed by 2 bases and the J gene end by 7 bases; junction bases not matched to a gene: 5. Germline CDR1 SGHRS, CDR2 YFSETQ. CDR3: CASSFVAGGPNEQFF. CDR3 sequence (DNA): TGCGCCAGCAGCTTTGTAGCGGGAGGGCCAAATGAGCAGTTCTTC.

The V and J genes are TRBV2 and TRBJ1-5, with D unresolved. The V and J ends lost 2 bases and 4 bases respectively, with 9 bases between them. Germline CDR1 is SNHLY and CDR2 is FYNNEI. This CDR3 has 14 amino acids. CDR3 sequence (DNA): TGTGCCAGCAGTGAATTTGGCATGAATCAGCCCCAGCATTTT. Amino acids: CASSEFGMNQPQHF. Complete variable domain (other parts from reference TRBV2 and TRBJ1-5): EPEVTQTPSHQVTQMGQEVILRCVPISNHLYFYWYRQILGQKVEFLVSFYNNEISEKSEIFDDQFSVERPDGSNFTLKIRSTKLEDSAMYFCASSEFGMNQPQHFGDGTRLSIL.

The CDR3 region is CASSRGLAGVADTQYF. The CDR3 DNA sequence: TGTGCCAGCAGCAGAGGACTAGCGGGAGTGGCAGATACGCAGTATTTT. The rearrangement uses TRBV7-2 and TRBJ2-3; the match to TRBD2 covers 13 bases. Looked up from germline, CDR1 is SGHTA and CDR2 is FQGNSA. CDR3 length: 16 residues. The J segment lost 4 bases and the V segment lost 5 bases, leaving 6 bases of the junction unmatched.

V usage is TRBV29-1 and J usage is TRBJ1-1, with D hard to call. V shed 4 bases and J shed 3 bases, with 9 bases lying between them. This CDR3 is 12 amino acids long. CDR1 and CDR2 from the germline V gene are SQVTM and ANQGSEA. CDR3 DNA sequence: TGCAGCGTTGGAGGGTTGGACACTGAAGCTTTCTTT. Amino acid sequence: CSVGGLDTEAFF.

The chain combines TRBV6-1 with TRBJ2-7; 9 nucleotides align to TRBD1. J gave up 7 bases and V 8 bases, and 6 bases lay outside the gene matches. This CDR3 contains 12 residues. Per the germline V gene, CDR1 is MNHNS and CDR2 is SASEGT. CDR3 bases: TGTGCCAGCGGGGACAGGGTTGAGGAGCAGTACGTC. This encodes CASGDRVEEQYV.

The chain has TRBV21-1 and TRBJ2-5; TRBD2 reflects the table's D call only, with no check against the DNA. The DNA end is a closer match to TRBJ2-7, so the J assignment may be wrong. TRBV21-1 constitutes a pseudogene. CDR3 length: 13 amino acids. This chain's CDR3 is CASTMGGSYEQYF. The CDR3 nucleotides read TGTGCCAGCACCATGGGAGGGTCCTACGAGCAGTACTTC.

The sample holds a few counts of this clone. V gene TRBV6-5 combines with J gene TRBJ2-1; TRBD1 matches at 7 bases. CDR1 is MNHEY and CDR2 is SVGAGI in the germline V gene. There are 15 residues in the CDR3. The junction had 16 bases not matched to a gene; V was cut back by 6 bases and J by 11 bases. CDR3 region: CASSPPGTVTGKQFF. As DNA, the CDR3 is TGTGCCAGCAGCCCTCCGGGGACAGTGACAGGGAAGCAGTTCTTC.

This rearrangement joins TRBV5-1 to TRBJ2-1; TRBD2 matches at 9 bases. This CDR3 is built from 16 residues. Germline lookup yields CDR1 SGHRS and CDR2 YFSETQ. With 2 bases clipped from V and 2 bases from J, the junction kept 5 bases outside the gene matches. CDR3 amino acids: CASSLIAGVTYNEQFF. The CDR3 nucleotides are TGCGCCAGCAGCTTAATAGCGGGGGTCACCTACAATGAGCAGTTCTTC.

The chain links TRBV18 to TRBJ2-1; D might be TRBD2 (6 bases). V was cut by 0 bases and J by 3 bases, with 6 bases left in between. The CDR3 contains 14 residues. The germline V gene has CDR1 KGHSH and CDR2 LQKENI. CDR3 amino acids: CASSPPGSYNEQFF. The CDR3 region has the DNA TGTGCCAGCTCACCACCCGGGAGCTACAATGAGCAGTTCTTC.

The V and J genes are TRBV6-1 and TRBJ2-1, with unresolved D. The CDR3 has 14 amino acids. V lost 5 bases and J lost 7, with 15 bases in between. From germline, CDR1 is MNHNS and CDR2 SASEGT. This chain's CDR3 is CASSPLSPGNEQFF. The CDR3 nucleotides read TGTGCCAGCAGTCCCCTTTCTCCCGGGAATGAGCAGTTCTTC.

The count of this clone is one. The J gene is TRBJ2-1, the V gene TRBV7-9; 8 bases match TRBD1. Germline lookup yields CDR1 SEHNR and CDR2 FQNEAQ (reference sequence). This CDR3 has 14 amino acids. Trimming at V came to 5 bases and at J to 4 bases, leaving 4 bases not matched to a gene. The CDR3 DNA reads TGTGCCAGCAGCCAACGGACAGGGTACAATGAGCAGTTCTTC. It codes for CASSQRTGYNEQFF.

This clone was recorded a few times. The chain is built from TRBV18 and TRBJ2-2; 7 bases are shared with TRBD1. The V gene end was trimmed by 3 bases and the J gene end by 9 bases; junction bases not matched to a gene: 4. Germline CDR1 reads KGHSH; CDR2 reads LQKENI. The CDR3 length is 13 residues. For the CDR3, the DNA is TGTGCCAGCTCACCGACAGGGAGCCGGGAGCTGTTTTTT. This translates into CASSPTGSRELFF.

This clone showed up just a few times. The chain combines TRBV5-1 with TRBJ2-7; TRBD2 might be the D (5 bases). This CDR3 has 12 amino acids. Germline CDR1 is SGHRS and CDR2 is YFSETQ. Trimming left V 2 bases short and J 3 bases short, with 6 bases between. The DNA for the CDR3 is TGCGCCAGCAGCTTCGGGGACTACGAGCAGTACTTC. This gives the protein CASSFGDYEQYF. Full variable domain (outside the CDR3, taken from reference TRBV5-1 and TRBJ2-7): KAGVTQTPRYLIKTRGQQVTLSCSPISGHRSVSWYQQTPGQGLQFLFEYFSETQRNKGNFPGRFSGRQFSNSRSEMNVSTLELGDSALYLCASSFGDYEQYFGPGTRLTVT.

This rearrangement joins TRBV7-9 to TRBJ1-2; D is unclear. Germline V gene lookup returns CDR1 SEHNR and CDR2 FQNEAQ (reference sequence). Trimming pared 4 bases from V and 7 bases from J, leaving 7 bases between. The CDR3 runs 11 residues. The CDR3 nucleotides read TGTGCCAGCAGCTGGGAGTTTGGCTACACCTTC. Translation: CASSWEFGYTF.

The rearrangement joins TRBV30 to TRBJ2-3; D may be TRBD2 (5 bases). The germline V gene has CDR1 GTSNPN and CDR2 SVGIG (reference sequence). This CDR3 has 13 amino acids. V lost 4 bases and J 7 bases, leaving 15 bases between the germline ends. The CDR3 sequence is CAWTSPHIHTQYF. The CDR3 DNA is TGTGCCTGGACTAGCCCCCACATCCATACGCAGTATTTT.

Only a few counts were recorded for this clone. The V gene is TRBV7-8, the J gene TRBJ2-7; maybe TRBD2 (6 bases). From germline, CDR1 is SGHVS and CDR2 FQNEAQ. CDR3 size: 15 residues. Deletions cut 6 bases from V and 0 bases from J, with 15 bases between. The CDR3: CASRIWLGSSYEQYV. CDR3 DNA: TGTGCCAGCAGGATCTGGCTCGGGAGCTCCTACGAGCAGTACGTC.

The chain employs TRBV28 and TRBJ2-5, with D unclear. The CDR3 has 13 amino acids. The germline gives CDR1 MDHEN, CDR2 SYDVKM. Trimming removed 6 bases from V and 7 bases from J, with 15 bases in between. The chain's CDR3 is CASRRWSEATQYF. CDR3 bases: TGTGCCAGCAGGAGATGGTCCGAAGCGACCCAGTACTTC.

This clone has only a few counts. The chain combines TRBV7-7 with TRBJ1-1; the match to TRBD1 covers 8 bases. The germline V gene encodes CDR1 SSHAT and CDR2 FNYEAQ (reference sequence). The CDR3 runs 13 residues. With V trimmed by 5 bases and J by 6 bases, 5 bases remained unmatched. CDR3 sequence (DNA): TGTGCCAGCAGCCTCGACAGGGGATCTGAAGCTTTCTTT. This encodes CASSLDRGSEAFF.

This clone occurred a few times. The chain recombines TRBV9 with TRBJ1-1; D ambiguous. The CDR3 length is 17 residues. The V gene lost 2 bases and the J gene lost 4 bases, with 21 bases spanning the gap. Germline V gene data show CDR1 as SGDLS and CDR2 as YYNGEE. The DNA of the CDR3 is TGTGCCAGCAGCGTCCTTCGCGGAGGGCCAGGAGTCACTGAAGCTTTCTTT. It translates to CASSVLRGGPGVTEAFF. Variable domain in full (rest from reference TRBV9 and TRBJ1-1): DSGVTQTPKHLITATGQRVTLRCSPRSGDLSVYWYQQSLDQGLQFLIQYYNGEERAKGNILERFSAQQFPDLHSELNLSSLELGDSALYFCASSVLRGGPGVTEAFFGQGTRLTVV.

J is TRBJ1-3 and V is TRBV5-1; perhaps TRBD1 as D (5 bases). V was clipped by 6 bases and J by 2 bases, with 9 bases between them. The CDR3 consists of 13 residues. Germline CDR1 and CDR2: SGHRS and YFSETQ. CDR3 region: CASNSGAGNTIYF. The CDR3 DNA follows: TGCGCCAGCAATTCGGGGGCTGGAAACACCATATATTTT.

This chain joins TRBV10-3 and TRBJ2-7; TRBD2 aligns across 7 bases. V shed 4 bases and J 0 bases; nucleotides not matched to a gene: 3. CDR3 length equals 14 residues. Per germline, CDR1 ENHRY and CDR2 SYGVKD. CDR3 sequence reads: CAISGGTTSYEQYF. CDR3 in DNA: TGTGCCATCAGTGGTGGGACTACCTCCTACGAGCAGTACTTC.

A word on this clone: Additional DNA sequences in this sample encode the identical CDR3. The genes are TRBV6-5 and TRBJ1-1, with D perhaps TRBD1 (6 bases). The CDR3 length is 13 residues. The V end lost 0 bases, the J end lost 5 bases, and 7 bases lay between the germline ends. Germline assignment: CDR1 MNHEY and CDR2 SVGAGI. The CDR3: CASSYSRGTEAFF. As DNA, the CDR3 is TGTGCCAGCAGTTACTCGAGGGGGACTGAAGCTTTCTTT.

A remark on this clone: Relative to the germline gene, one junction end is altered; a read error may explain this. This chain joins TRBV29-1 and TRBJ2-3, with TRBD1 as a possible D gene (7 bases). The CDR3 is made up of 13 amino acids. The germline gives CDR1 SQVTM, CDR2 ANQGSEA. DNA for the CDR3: TGCGGCGTCAGGGGGGCCGGCACAGATACGCAGTATTTT. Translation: CGVRGAGTDTQYF.

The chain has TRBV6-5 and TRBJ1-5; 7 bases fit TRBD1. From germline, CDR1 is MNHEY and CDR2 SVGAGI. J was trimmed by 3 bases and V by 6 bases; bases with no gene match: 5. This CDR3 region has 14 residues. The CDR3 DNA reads TGTGCCAGCAGCCAGGGACAGCTCAATCAGCCCCAGCATTTT. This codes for CASSQGQLNQPQHF.

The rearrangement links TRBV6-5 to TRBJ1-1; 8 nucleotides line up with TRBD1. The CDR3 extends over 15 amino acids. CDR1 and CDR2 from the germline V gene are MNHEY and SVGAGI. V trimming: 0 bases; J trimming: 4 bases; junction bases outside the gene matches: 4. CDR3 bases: TGTGCCAGCAGTTACTCGGGACAGGCCTCCACTGAAGCTTTCTTT. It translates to CASSYSGQASTEAFF.